Listed here are 15 T cell receptor beta chains from one sample, sequenced in a study of blood T cells in healthy people across ages (dated by TCRdb to the mid-2010s). The method behind the library was 5' RACE. The listed sequencing device is Illumina HiSeq 2500. A second PCR of 7 to 11 cycles was performed with a sample-barcoded 5' primer and a J-beta primer mix. TCRdb reran the public reads through fastp at Q25 and MiXCR, keeping productive beta chains. When rows share a CDR3 protein, they turn into one entry using the most common DNA and genes. This sample holds some 920,000 distinct CDR3 sequences; around 54% were observed only once. The top ten clonotypes cover about 22% of the sample. Sequences were obtained from blood. These receptor sequences come from a woman aged 55 to 70 in good health.

The rearrangement joins TRBV18 to TRBJ2-7; 10 positions match TRBD2. CDR1 and CDR2 (germline): KGHSH, LQKENI. The J segment lost 6 bases and the V segment lost 3 bases, leaving 8 bases of the junction unmatched. The CDR3 has 15 amino acids. DNA for the CDR3: TGTGCCAGCTCACCGTTCGGGACTAGCGATGGCGAGCAGTACTTC. Encoded protein: CASSPFGTSDGEQYF.

This clonotype was detected only a few times. The genes are TRBV6-2 or TRBV6-3 and TRBJ2-1, with 9 bases lining up with TRBD2. V trimming: 0 bases; J trimming: 9 bases; junction bases outside the gene matches: 6. In germline, CDR1 is MNHEY, CDR2 SVGEGT. The CDR3 extends over 15 amino acids. The CDR3 spells CASSYSSGRFSEQFF. CDR3 coding DNA: TGTGCCAGCAGTTACTCTAGCGGGAGATTTAGTGAGCAGTTCTTC.

This clonotype was picked up a small number of times. The V and J genes are TRBV12-3 or TRBV12-4 and TRBJ2-3; 8 bases fit TRBD1. V lost 8 bases, J lost 6 bases, and 7 bases stayed unmatched. This CDR3 region has 13 residues. CDR3 residues: CASFGRGPDTQYF. The CDR3 DNA follows: TGTGCCAGCTTTGGCAGGGGGCCTGATACGCAGTATTTT.

This clonotype has a single count. The genes are TRBV6-2 or TRBV6-3 and TRBJ1-1, with unresolved D. The germline CDR1 and CDR2 sequences are MNHEY and SVGEGT. The CDR3 runs 13 residues. The germline V and J ends were trimmed by 5 bases and 1 base, with 8 bases remaining between them. CDR3 DNA: TGTGCCAGCAGTGATCGGAGGAACACTGAAGCTTTCTTT. The encoded protein is CASSDRRNTEAFF.

V and J are TRBV6-2 or TRBV6-3 and TRBJ2-1, with 8 bases aligning to TRBD2. The J call may be faulty, since TRBJ2-7 better matches the DNA end. The CDR3 is 14 amino acids. Per the germline V gene, CDR1 is MNHEY and CDR2 is SVGEGT. DNA of the CDR3: TGTGCCAGCAGAAGCGGGAGCTTCGACAATGAGCAGTACTTC. As protein: CASRSGSFDNEQYF.

The chain recombines TRBV12-3 or TRBV12-4 with TRBJ2-5; D is undetermined. The J call may be faulty, since TRBJ2-7 better matches the DNA end. This CDR3 spans 12 amino acids. The CDR3 is CASSQTSAEQYF. The CDR3 bases are TGTGCCAGCAGCCAAACGTCAGCCGAGCAGTACTTC.

This clonotype was recorded only once. The genes are TRBV20-1 and TRBJ2-3, with 9 bases that match TRBD1. The V gene's germline CDR1 is DFQATT and CDR2 SNEGSKA (reference sequence). Trimming cost V 5 bases and J 6 bases; bases outside gene matches: 6. CDR3 length: 13 amino acids. CDR3 sequence reads: CSAPGQGRDTQYF. CDR3 DNA sequence: TGCAGTGCTCCGGGACAGGGTAGGGATACGCAGTATTTT.

The chain recombines TRBV28 with TRBJ1-2; 9 nucleotides line up with TRBD1. CDR1 and CDR2 (germline): MDHEN, SYDVKM. The length of the CDR3 is 14 residues. The ends lost 5 bases at V and 7 bases at J; junction bases unmatched: 8. CDR3: CASSGTGRHSGYTF. The CDR3 DNA is TGTGCCAGCAGTGGGACAGGGAGGCACAGTGGCTACACCTTC.

The genes are TRBV3-1 and TRBJ2-7; D not resolved. V shed 1 base and J shed 2 bases, with 6 bases lying between them. This CDR3 region has 13 residues. Germline V CDR1 and CDR2: LGHDT, YNNKEL (reference sequence). The CDR3: CASSQGYAYEQYF. The CDR3 region has the DNA TGTGCCAGCAGCCAAGGGTACGCCTACGAGCAGTACTTC.

The chain couples TRBV2 to TRBJ2-7; 9 bases are a match to TRBD2. Gene TRBJ2-5 matches the end of the DNA better, so the J call may be wrong. Per the germline V gene, CDR1 is SNHLY and CDR2 is FYNNEI. The CDR3 loop spans 14 amino acids. The DNA of the CDR3 is TGTGCCAGCAGTGAGTCTAGCGGGAAGAAGACCCAGTACTTC. It encodes CASSESSGKKTQYF.

This clonotype came up a few times. V gene TRBV12-3 or TRBV12-4 combines with J gene TRBJ2-7; D is perhaps TRBD2 (6 bases). The CDR3 loop spans 14 amino acids. Trimming shortened V by 3 bases and J by 0 bases, and 9 bases separated the two germline ends. The CDR3 loop reads CASSFQTSSYEQYF. CDR3 bases: TGTGCCAGCAGTTTTCAGACTAGCTCCTACGAGCAGTACTTC.

The chain uses TRBV18 and TRBJ1-4; 8 bases map to TRBD1. This CDR3 has 15 amino acids. Germline V gives CDR1 KGHSH, CDR2 LQKENI. V was clipped by 4 bases and J by 5 bases; unmatched bases: 6. CDR3 region: CASSLTDRVNEKLFF. In nucleotides, the CDR3 is TGTGCCAGCTCACTGACGGACAGGGTAAATGAAAAACTGTTTTTT.

This clonotype was seen a handful of times. The chain is built from TRBV15 and TRBJ2-3; 7 nucleotides align to TRBD2. The CDR3 has 16 amino acids. V trimming: 1 base; J trimming: 1 base; junction bases outside the gene matches: 5. From germline, CDR1 is LNHNV and CDR2 YYDKDF (reference sequence). The CDR3 sequence: CATSRAASGRTDTQYF. The CDR3 region has the DNA TGTGCCACCAGCAGAGCGGCTAGCGGACGCACAGATACGCAGTATTTT. Looking up the rest from reference TRBV15 and TRBJ2-3 gives the full variable domain: DAMVIQNPRYQVTQFGKPVTLSCSQTLNHNVMYWYQQKSSQAPKLLFHYYDKDFNNEADTPDNFQSRRPNTSFCFLDIRSPGLGDTAMYLCATSRAASGRTDTQYFGPGTRLTVL.

This clonotype has a single count. The genes are TRBV20-1 and TRBJ2-1; TRBD2 matches 11 bases. This CDR3 has 13 amino acids. CDR1 DFQATT and CDR2 SNEGSKA come from the germline V gene (reference sequence). J lost 14 bases, V lost 3 bases, and 9 bases had no gene match. This CDR3 reads CSARELAGAGEFF. As DNA, the CDR3 is TGCAGTGCTAGGGAACTAGCGGGAGCGGGAGAGTTCTTC.

This clonotype was counted between two and nine times. The V gene is TRBV6-5, the J gene TRBJ2-1, with D perhaps TRBD2 (6 bases). The CDR3 runs to 15 residues. Trimming shortened V by 2 bases and J by 2 bases, and 10 bases separated the two germline ends. Germline assignment: CDR1 MNHEY and CDR2 SVGAGI. CDR3 sequence: CASSYRAGTYNEQFF. The CDR3 DNA follows: TGTGCCAGCAGTTACAGGGCGGGGACCTACAATGAGCAGTTCTTC.